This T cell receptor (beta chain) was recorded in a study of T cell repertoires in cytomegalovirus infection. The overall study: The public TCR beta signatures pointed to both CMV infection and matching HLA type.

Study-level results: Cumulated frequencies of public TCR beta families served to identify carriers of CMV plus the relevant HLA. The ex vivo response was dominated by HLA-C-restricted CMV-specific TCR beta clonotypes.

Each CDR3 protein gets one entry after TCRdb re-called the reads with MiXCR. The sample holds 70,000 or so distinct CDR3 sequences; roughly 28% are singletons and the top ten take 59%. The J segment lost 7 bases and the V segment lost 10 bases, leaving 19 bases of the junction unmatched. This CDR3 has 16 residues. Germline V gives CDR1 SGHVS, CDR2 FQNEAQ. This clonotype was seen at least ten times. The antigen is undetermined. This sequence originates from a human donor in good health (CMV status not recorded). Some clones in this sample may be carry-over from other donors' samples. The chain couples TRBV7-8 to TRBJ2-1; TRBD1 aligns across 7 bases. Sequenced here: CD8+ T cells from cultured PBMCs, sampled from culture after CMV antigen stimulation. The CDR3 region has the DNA TGTGCCACCGGGAATGGGTGGGTAGCAGGGGGAAATGAGCAGTTCTTC. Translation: CATGNGWVAGGNEQFF.